This T cell receptor beta chain was identified in a study of blood T cell repertoires in COVID-19. The wider study: Specimens from acute and convalescent COVID-19 originated in the United States, Italy and Spain.

Participants spanned ages about 18 to 89 years and resided in roughly 26 US areas. Using immunoSEQ multiplex PCR, the repertoire was profiled, and TCRdb retains in-frame clones only, with some absent. The top ten hold under 14% of the sample, which has approximately 200,000 clones, 87% seen once. The sample taken for sequencing was PBMCs or T cells enriched from blood (not recorded which). The receptor's source is a man aged 25 to 40 who had recovered from COVID-19.

The CDR3 reads CASSLGLADNYEQYF. The CDR3, as DNA: TGTGCCAGCAGCTTAGGACTAGCAGATAACTACGAGCAGTACTTC. This chain joins TRBV7-6 and TRBJ2-7; 7 bases are a match to TRBD2. The V gene's germline CDR1 is SGHVS and CDR2 FNYEAQ. This CDR3 region has 15 residues. The junction had 6 bases not matched to a gene; V was cut back by 1 base and J by 3 bases.